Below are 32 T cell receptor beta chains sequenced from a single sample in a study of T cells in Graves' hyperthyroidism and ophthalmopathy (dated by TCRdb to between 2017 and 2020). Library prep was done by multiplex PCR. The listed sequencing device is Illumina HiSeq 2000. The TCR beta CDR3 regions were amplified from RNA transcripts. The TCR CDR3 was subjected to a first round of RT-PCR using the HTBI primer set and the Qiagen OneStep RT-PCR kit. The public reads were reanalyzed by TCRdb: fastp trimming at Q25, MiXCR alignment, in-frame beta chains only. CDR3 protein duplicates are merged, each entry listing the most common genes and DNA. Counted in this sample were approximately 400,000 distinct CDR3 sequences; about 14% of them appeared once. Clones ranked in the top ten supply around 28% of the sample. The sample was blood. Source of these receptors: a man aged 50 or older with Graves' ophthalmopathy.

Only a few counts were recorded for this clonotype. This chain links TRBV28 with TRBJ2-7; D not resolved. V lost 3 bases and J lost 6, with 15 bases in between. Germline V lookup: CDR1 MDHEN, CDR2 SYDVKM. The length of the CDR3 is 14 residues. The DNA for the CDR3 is TGTGCCAGCAGTTTTGTGGGAATTGTGTCCGAGCAGTACTTC. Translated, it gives CASSFVGIVSEQYF.

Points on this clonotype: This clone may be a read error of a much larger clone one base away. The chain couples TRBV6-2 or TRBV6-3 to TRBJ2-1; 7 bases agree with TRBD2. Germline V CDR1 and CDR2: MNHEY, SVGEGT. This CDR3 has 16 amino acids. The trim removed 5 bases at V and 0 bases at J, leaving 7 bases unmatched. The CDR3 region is CASSHPAGFSYNEQFF. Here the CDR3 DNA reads TGTGCCAGCAGTCACCCAGCGGGATTCTCCTACAATGAGCAGTTCTTC.

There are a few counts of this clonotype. The CDR3 spells CASSLDTRDLWLLEQFF. The DNA of the CDR3 is TGTGCCAGCAGCTTAGACACCAGGGATCTGTGGTTGCTTGAGCAGTTCTTC. The chain is built from TRBV11-3 and TRBJ2-1; possibly TRBD1 for D (5 bases). The V gene lost 0 bases and the J gene lost 9 bases, with 21 bases spanning the gap. The CDR3 sequence is 17 residues long. Looked up from germline, CDR1 is SGHNT and CDR2 is YENEEA.

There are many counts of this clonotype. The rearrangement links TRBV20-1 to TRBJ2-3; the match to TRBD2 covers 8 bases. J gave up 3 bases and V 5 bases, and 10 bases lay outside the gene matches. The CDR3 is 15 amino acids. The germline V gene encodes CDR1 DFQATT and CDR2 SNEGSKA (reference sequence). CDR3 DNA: TGCAGTGCTGACCCTTCGGCGGGAGGTACAGATACGCAGTATTTT. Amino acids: CSADPSAGGTDTQYF.

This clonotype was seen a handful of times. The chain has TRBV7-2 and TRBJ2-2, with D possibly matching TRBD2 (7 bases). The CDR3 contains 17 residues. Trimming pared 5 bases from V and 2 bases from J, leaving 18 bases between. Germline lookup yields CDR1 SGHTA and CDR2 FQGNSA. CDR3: CASSPARGALNTGELFF. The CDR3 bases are TGTGCCAGCAGCCCCGCTCGGGGGGCATTAAACACCGGGGAGCTGTTTTTT.

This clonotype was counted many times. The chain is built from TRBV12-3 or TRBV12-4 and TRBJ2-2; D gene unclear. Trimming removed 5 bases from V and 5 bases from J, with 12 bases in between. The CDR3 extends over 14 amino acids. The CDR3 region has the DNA TGTGCCAGCAGTGAGACCTTTAGGACCGGGGAGCTGTTTTTT. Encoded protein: CASSETFRTGELFF.

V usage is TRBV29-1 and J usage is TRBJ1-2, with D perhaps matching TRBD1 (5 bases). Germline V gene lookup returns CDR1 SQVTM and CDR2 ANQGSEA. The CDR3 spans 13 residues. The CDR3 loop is CGPSRQGWYGYTF. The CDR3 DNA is TGCGGCCCAAGTAGGCAGGGATGGTATGGCTACACCTTC.

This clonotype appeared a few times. CDR3 loop: CASSLRVGGTFSYEQYF. CDR3 nucleotides: TGTGCCAGCAGCTTGAGGGTCGGCGGGACGTTCTCCTACGAGCAGTACTTC. This chain links TRBV5-4 with TRBJ2-7, with D maybe TRBD2 (6 bases). V was trimmed by 1 base and J by 0 bases, leaving 17 bases between them. CDR1 and CDR2 from the germline V gene are SGHNT and YYREEE (reference sequence). The CDR3 is 17 residues long.

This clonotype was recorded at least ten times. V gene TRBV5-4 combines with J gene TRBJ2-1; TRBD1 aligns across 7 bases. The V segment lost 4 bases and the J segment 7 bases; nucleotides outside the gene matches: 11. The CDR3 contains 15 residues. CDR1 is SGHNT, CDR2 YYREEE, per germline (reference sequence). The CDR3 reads CASSLMTGLGNEQFF. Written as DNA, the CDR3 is TGTGCCAGCAGCCTAATGACAGGGTTGGGGAATGAGCAGTTCTTC. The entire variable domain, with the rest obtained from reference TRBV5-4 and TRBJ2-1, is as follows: ETGVTQSPTHLIKTRGQQVTLRCSSQSGHNTVSWYQQALGQGPQFIFQYYREEENGRGNFPPRFSGLQFPNYSSELNVNALELDDSALYLCASSLMTGLGNEQFFGPGTRLTVL.

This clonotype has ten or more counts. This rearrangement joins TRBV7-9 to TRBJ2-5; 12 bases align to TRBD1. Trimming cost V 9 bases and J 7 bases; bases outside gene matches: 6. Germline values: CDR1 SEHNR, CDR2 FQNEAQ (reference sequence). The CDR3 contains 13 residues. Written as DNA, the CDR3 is TGTGCCAGTTCTCCGGGACAGGGGGCGACCCAGTACTTC. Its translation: CASSPGQGATQYF. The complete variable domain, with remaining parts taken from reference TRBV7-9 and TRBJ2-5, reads DTGVSQNPRHKITKRGQNVTFRCDPISEHNRLYWYRQTLGQGPEFLTYFQNEAQLEKSRLLSDRFSAERPKGSFSTLEIQRTEQGDSAMYLCASSPGQGATQYFGPGTRLLVL.

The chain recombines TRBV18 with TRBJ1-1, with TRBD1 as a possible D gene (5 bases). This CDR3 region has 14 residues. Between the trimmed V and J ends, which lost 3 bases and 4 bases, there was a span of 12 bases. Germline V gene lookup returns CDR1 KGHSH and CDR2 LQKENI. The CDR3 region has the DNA TGTGCCAGCTCACCCGGGGCAGGGAGCACTGAAGCTTTCTTT. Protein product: CASSPGAGSTEAFF.

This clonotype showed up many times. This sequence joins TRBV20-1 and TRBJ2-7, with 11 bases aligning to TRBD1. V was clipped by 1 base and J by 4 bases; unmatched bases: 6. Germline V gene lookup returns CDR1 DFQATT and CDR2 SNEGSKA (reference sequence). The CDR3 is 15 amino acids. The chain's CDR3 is CSARGPGQGVYEQYF. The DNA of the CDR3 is TGCAGTGCTAGAGGACCGGGACAGGGGGTTTACGAGCAGTACTTC.

DNA of the CDR3: TGTGCCAGCAGTTTGTTAGCGGTCCAGCCCCAGCATTTT. This codes for CASSLLAVQPQHF. This rearrangement joins TRBV28 to TRBJ1-5, with D unclear. V was trimmed by 3 bases and J by 7 bases, leaving 10 bases between them. Germline V gene data show CDR1 as MDHEN and CDR2 as SYDVKM. The CDR3 consists of 13 residues.

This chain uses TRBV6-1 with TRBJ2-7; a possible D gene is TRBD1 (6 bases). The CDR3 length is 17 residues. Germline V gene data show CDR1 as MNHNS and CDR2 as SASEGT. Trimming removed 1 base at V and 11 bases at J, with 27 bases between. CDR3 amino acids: CASSEDGRSLQGFQEYF. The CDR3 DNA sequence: TGTGCCAGCAGTGAAGACGGAAGAAGCCTACAGGGCTTCCAGGAGTACTTC.

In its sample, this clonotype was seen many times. The chain's CDR3 is CAWQGAFGYEQYF. The CDR3 region has the DNA TGTGCCTGGCAGGGGGCGTTCGGCTACGAGCAGTACTTC. The V gene is TRBV30, the J gene TRBJ2-7, with 8 nucleotides matching TRBD1. There are 13 residues in the CDR3. After removal of 5 bases from V and 3 bases from J, the junction contained 6 bases not matched to a gene. CDR1 and CDR2 (germline): GTSNPN, SVGIG (reference sequence).

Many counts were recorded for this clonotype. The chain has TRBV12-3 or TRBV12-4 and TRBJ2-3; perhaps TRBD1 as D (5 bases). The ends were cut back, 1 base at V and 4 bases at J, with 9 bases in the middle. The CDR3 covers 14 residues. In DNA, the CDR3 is TGTGCCAGCAGTTTAGGGGGCAGCGCAGATACGCAGTATTTT. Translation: CASSLGGSADTQYF.

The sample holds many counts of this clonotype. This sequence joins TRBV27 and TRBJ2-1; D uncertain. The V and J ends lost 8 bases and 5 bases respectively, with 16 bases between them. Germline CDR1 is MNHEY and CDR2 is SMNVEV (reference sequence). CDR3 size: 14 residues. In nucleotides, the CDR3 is TGTGCCAGCTCATCTATTAGCAGACACAATGAGCAGTTCTTC. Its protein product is CASSSISRHNEQFF.

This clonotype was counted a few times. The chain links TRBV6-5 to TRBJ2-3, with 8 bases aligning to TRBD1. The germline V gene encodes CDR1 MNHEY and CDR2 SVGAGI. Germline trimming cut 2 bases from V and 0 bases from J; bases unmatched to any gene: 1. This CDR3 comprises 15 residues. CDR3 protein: CASSYQGASTDTQYF. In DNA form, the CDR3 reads TGTGCCAGCAGTTACCAGGGGGCTAGCACAGATACGCAGTATTTT.

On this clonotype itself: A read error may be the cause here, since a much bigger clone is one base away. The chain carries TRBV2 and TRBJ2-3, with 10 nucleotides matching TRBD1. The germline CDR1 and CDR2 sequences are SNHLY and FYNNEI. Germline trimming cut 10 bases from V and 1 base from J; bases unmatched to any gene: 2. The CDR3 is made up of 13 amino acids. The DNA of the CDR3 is TGTGCCACGGGACAGGGGTGCACAGATACGCAGTATTTT. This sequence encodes CATGQGCTDTQYF.

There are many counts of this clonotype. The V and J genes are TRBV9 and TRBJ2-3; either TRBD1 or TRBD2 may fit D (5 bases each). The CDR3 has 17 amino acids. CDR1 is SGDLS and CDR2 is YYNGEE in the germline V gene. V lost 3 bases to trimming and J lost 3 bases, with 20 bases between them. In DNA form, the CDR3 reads TGTGCCAGCAGCGCCCAGAGTAACCGGGACGGGACAGATACGCAGTATTTT. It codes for CASSAQSNRDGTDTQYF.

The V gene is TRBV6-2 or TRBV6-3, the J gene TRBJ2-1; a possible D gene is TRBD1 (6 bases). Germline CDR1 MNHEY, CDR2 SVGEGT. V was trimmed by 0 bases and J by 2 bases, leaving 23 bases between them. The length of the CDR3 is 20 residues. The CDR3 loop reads CASSYSTYRVDLSAYNEQFF. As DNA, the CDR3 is TGTGCCAGCAGTTACTCGACCTACAGGGTTGACCTGAGCGCCTACAATGAGCAGTTCTTC.

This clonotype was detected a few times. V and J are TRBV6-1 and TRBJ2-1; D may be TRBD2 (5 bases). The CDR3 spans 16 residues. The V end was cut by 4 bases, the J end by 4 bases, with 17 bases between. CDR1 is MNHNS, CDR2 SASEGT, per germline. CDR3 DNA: TGTGCCAGCAGTGGCGGACTCGTCCAGGAATACAATGAGCAGTTCTTC. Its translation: CASSGGLVQEYNEQFF.

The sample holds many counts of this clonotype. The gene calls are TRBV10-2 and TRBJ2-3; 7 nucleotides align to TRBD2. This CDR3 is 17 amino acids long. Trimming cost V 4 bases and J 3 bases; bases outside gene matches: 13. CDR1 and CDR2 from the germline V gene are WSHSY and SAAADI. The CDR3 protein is CASSGTERGAGTDTQYF. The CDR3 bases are TGCGCCAGCAGTGGGACGGAGCGGGGAGCAGGGACAGATACGCAGTATTTT.

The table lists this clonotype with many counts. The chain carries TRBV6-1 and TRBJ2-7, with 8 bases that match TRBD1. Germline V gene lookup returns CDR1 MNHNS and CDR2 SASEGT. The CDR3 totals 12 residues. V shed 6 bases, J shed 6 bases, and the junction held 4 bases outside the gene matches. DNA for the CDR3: TGTGCCAGCAGCGGACAGGGAGCCGAGCAGTACTTC. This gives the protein CASSGQGAEQYF.

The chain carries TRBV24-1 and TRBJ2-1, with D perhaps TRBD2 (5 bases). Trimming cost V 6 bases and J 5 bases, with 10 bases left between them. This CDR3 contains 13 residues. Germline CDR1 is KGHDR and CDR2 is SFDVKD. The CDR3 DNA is TGTGCCACCAGTAACGGGGTGAACAATGAGCAGTTCTTC. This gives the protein CATSNGVNNEQFF.

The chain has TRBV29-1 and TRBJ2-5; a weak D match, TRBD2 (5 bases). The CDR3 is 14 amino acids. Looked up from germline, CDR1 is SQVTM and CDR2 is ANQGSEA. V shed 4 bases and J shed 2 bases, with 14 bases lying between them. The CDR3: CSVGFVTKQETQYF. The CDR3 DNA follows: TGCAGCGTTGGATTTGTGACTAAACAAGAGACCCAGTACTTC.

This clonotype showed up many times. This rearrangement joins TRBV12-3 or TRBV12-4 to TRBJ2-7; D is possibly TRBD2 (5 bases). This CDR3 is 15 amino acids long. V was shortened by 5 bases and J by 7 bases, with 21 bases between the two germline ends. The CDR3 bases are TGTGCCAGCAGTAACAATCGGGATCCCTCACGGGAGCAGTACTTC. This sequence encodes CASSNNRDPSREQYF.

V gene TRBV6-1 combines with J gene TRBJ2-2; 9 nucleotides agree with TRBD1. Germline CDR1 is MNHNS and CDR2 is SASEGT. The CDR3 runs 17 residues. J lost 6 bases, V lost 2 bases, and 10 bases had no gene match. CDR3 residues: CASSELGQGFFPGELFF. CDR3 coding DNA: TGTGCCAGCAGTGAATTGGGACAGGGTTTTTTCCCCGGGGAGCTGTTTTTT.

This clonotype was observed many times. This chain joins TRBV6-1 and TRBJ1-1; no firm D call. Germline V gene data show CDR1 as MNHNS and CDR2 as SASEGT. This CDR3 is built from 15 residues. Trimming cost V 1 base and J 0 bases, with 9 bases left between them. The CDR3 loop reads CASSEGRGLNTEAFF. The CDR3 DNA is TGTGCCAGCAGTGAAGGAAGAGGACTGAACACTGAAGCTTTCTTT.

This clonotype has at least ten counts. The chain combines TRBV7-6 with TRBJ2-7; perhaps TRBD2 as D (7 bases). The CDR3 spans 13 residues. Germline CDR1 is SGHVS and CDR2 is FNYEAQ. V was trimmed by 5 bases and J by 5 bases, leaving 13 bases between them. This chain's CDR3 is CASSRGAGNEQYF. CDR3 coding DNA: TGTGCCAGCAGCCGGGGGGCAGGGAACGAGCAGTACTTC.

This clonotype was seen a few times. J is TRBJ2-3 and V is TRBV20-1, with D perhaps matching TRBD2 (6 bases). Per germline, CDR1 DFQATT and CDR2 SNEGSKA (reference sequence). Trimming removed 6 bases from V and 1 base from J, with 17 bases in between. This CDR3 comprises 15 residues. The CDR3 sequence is CSAALRGSGTDTQYF. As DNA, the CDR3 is TGCAGTGCCGCCCTTCGGGGGAGTGGCACAGATACGCAGTATTTT.

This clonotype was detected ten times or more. CDR3 DNA: TGTGCCAGCAGCTTAGACGACTCCTACGAGCAGTACTTC. Its protein is CASSLDDSYEQYF. The chain combines TRBV11-3 with TRBJ2-7; D call uncertain. The CDR3 sequence is 13 residues long. Germline CDR1 is SGHNT and CDR2 is YENEEA. V lost 0 bases and J lost 0, with 3 bases in between.